The rows below give T cell receptor beta chains drawn from one sample of a study of shared clonotypes between healthy human individuals. Using immunoSEQ multiplex PCR, the repertoire was profiled, and TCRdb retains in-frame clones only, with some absent. The data show about 2.4 million clones, around 94% seen once. Sequences were obtained from naive CD4+ T cells sorted from blood. The receptors were gathered from a man aged 18 to 35 in good health. The CDR3 runs from the conserved cysteine through the conserved F or W. A D gene is named only where the DNA matches it firmly. Clone sizes are given selectively: once, few, many, or a class where the clone is expanded.

V gene,J gene,D gene,clone size,CDR3 protein,CDR3 DNA
TRBV18,TRBJ2-7,.,.,CASSPRVSGSSYEQYF,TGTGCCAGCTCACCCCGGGTTAGCGGTAGCTCCTACGAGCAGTACTTC
TRBV5-1,TRBJ2-5,.,.,CASSLASKETQYF,TGCGCCAGCAGCTTGGCGTCAAAAGAGACCCAGTACTTC
TRBV10-3,TRBJ2-3,.,.,CAISESNTGTDTQYF,TGTGCCATCAGTGAGTCGAATACAGGGACAGATACGCAGTATTTT
TRBV2,TRBJ1-5,.,.,CASSGSRVVWDQPQHF,TGTGCCAGCAGTGGCAGCAGGGTAGTATGGGATCAGCCCCAGCATTTT
TRBV11-2,TRBJ1-2,.,.,CASSPQTASYGYTF,TGTGCCAGCAGCCCGCAGACTGCAAGCTATGGCTACACCTTC
TRBV4-1,TRBJ1-2,TRBD1,.,CASSQAGTGTYGYTF,TGCGCCAGCAGCCAGGCCGGGACAGGGACCTATGGCTACACCTTC
TRBV28,TRBJ2-5,.,.,CASRLIGTTKSGAATQYF,TGTGCCAGCAGACTCATCGGGACAACAAAATCAGGGGCCGCGACCCAGTACTTC
TRBV2,TRBJ2-1,.,.,CASIQSNEQFF,TGTGCCAGCATCCAGTCCAATGAGCAGTTCTTC
TRBV11-3,TRBJ2-1,TRBD1,.,CASSSFSGGLEQFF,TGTGCCAGCAGCTCTTTCTCAGGGGGCCTTGAGCAGTTCTTC
TRBV28,TRBJ1-1,TRBD1,.,CASSFPGQGRTEAFF,TGTGCCAGCAGTTTTCCGGGACAGGGCCGGACTGAAGCTTTCTTT
TRBV2,TRBJ1-6,.,.,CASSGWMGRADYNSPLHF,TGTGCCAGCAGTGGGTGGATGGGGCGGGCCGACTATAATTCACCCCTCCACTTT
TRBV7-9,TRBJ1-1,.,.,CASSPAGILEAFF,TGTGCCAGCAGCCCGGCGGGGATTTTGGAAGCTTTCTTT
TRBV27,TRBJ2-7,.,.,CASATMGVSSYEQYF,TGTGCCAGCGCTACTATGGGAGTTTCCTCCTACGAGCAGTACTTC
TRBV5-4,TRBJ1-1,.,.,CASSFFGNTEAFF,TGTGCCAGCAGCTTCTTTGGTAACACTGAAGCTTTCTTT
TRBV11-2,TRBJ2-2,.,.,CASSLAGAVTGELFF,TGTGCCAGCAGCTTAGCGGGAGCGGTCACCGGGGAGCTGTTTTTT
TRBV7-2,TRBJ2-6,TRBD1,once,CASSRKGTGAGANVLTF,TGTGCCAGCAGCCGAAAGGGGACAGGGGCTGGGGCCAACGTCCTGACTTTC
TRBV5-1,TRBJ2-7,TRBD1,.,CASSLVGQGYEQYF,TGCGCCAGCAGCTTGGTGGGACAGGGGTACGAGCAGTACTTC
TRBV7-7,TRBJ2-5,.,once,CASSLAGLGETQYF,TGTGCTAGCAGCTTAGCTGGGTTAGGAGAGACCCAGTACTTC
TRBV28,TRBJ1-4,TRBD1,.,CASIASTGANEKLFF,TGTGCCAGCATTGCCTCGACAGGGGCTAATGAAAAACTGTTTTTT
TRBV28,TRBJ1-2,.,.,CASRPANYGYTF,TGTGCCAGCAGACCGGCTAACTATGGCTACACCTTC
TRBV7-6,TRBJ2-3,.,once,CASSPLYGDTQYF,TGTGCCAGCAGCCCCCTCTATGGAGATACGCAGTATTTT
TRBV5-8,TRBJ2-5,TRBD2,.,CASSSGRQETQYF,TGTGCCAGCAGCTCCGGGAGGCAAGAGACCCAGTACTTC
TRBV5-1,TRBJ1-4,.,.,CASSLTGAPTNEKLFF,TGCGCCAGCAGCTTGACGGGGGCACCAACTAATGAAAAACTGTTTTTT